The clone carrying this TCR beta chain was counted at least ten times. As yet, its antigen is unknown. TCRdb used MiXCR to reprocess the 5' RACE reads, holding one entry per CDR3 protein. The sample has about 160,000 distinct CDR3 sequences, more than 5.5% seen once. This entry is derived from a study of T cells after yellow fever vaccination. Study information: Low-cell-number fractions underwent preparation using SMART-Seq v4 Ultra Low Input.

Study-wide points: A weaker secondary response peaked on day 5, the primary on day 15.

Germline CDR1 MDHEN, CDR2 SYDVKM. The CDR3 has 12 amino acids. Trimming took 3 bases from V and 5 from J, leaving 6 bases between them. The origin of this receptor is a man younger than 30 who received the YFV17D yellow fever vaccine. The material sequenced was CD4+ T cells sorted from PBMCs, taken about 5 days after the first yellow fever vaccination. The chain employs TRBV28 and TRBJ2-3; no definite D call. This chain's CDR3 is CASSFRVDTQYF. The CDR3 bases are TGTGCCAGCAGTTTTAGGGTAGATACGCAGTATTTT.